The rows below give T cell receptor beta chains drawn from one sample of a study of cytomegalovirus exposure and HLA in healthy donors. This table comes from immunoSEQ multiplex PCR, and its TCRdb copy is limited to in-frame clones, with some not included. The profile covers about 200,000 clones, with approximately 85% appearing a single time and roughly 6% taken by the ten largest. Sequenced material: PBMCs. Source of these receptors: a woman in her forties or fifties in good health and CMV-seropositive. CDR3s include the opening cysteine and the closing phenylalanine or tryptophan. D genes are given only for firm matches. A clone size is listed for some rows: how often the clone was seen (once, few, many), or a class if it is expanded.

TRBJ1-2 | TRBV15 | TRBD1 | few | TGTGCCACCAGCAAGGGGGCCTTCTATGGCTACACCTTC | CATSKGAFYGYTF
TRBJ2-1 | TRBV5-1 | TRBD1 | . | TGCGCCAGCAGCTTGTGGGGACAGGTGGTCTACAATGAGCAGTTCTTC | CASSLWGQVVYNEQFF
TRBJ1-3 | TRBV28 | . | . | TGTGCCAGCAGTACCCCGGGAGAGGGAAACACCATATATTTT | CASSTPGEGNTIYF
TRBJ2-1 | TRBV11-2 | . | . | TGTGCCAGCAGCTTAGAGGTACAGGGTGGAAATGAGCAGTTCTTC | CASSLEVQGGNEQFF
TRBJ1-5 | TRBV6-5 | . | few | TGTGCCAGCAGACCAGGGTCGGGCAATCAGCCCCAGCATTTT | CASRPGSGNQPQHF
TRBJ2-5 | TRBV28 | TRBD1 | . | TGTGCCAGCAGTCGGGACAGACTCCAAGAGACCCAGTACTTC | CASSRDRLQETQYF
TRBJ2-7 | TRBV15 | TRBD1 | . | TGTGCCACCAGCAGAGCCAGGGGGCTAAGCGAGCAGTACTTC | CATSRARGLSEQYF
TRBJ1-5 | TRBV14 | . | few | TGTGCCAGCAGCCAAGCGGTTCGTGGGCCCCAGCATTTT | CASSQAVRGPQHF
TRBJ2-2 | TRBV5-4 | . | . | TGTGCCAGCAGCTTGGTGGCGGGAACCACCGGGGAGCTGTTTTTT | CASSLVAGTTGELFF
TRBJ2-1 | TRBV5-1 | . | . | TGCGCCAGCAGCAACGGACAGATAAGCTCCTACAATGAGCAGTTCTTC | CASSNGQISSYNEQFF